This TCR beta chain was obtained from a study of T cells in Graves' hyperthyroidism and ophthalmopathy (dated by TCRdb to between 2018 and 2021). With regard to the full study: Peripheral blood samples were taken at initial diagnosis, before any treatment was given. In addition, the study compared T-cell repertoires in thyroid tissue and in blood from roughly six Graves' hyperthyroidism patients. The paper reports TCR Vbeta CDR3 sequencing of some 140 peripheral blood samples: 40 or so ophthalmopathy, about 75 hyperthyroidism and some 17 progressor patients. The 75 to 100 discovery patients were randomly split 7:3 into training and test sets. TCR V-J signatures able to tell the groups apart were searched for in a discovery cohort of 100 patients, of whom fewer than 45 had Graves' ophthalmopathy and about 60 had stable Graves' hyperthyroidism. An independent validation cohort of fewer than 20 hyperthyroidism patients and about 15 patients who later progressed to ophthalmopathy tested prospective prediction of ophthalmopathy. After blood sampling, hyperthyroidism patients were treated with methimazole at a starting dose of 30 mg daily, and ophthalmopathy patients were treated with high-dose intravenous methylprednisolone.

Here is what the overall study found, with its caveats: In cross-validation, a model built on a 13 V-J signature told ophthalmopathy apart from stable hyperthyroidism with roughly 87% sensitivity and roughly 83% specificity, and in testing the same model reached 80%/75%. In validation, progression to ophthalmopathy was predicted by the model with around 70% sensitivity and roughly 76% specificity, a median of approximately 6.5 months before onset. Blood samples also contained most of the expanded thyroid clonotypes (frequency above 0.001), which suggests that blood repertoires may reflect thyroid immune responses. Sample size was not statistically predetermined, and blinding of investigators to group allocation was not performed.

This clonotype was seen at least ten times. Its recognized antigen is unknown. The sample holds no much larger clone one base away, and base qualities are not on file. Hyperthyroidism patients were newly diagnosed, with disease duration under 2 months, and aged 18 to 65 years. Exclusion was applied to patients with uncontrolled infections, other autoimmune diseases, pregnancy or lactation. Diagnoses relied on clinical symptoms, serum thyroxine and TRAb, thyroid ultrasound and orbital computed tomography. Blood from progressor patients was drawn when they were first diagnosed with hyperthyroidism, before any ophthalmopathy symptoms appeared. Ficoll-Paque density gradient centrifugation was used to isolate PBMCs from 8.5 to 10 ml of fresh peripheral blood. Progressor patients were defined as those initially diagnosed with Graves' hyperthyroidism in whom ophthalmopathy developed during follow-up. Total RNA was extracted with Trizol reagent, and quality was checked on an Agilent 2100 Bioanalyzer.

Amplification of TCR beta CDR3 regions was carried out from RNA transcripts. A first-round RT-PCR of the TCR CDR3 used the HTBI primer set with the Qiagen OneStep RT-PCR kit. The libraries were constructed in a second round of multiplex PCR and then size-selected and purified. Libraries were sequenced paired-end with 100 bp reads on an Illumina HiSeq2000. As for the authors' bioinformatics: Raw data were processed with SOAPnuke, discarding reads with adapters, uncalled bases, mean Phred below 15, or no exact constant-primer or identifier match. High-quality paired reads were merged with COPE v1.2.5, and unique nucleotide sequences were defined as clonotypes. MiTCR v1.1 was used to align the clonotypes against IMGT TRBV, TRBD and TRBJ reference segments. The analysis was restricted to V-J combinations with a frequency above 0.0001, which together covered 99.2% of the repertoires. A TCS score was defined as the ratio of F50 (clonal expansion) to E x V (chaos), with BLOSUM62-based TCRdist applied between CDR3 peptides within each V-J. Welch's t-statistics and random forest reduced 514 V-J features to under 15, which were used in a naive Bayes classifier (R e1071). In-frame beta chains were kept once TCRdb had trimmed the public reads at Q25 with fastp and called clones with MiXCR. Identical CDR3 proteins give one entry, which carries the most common genes and DNA. The V and J calls and clone size come from TCRdb's table, not from the authors' own analysis. The sample table holds fewer than 500,000 distinct CDR3 sequences, of which about 13% were seen once. In total, the top ten clones hold 20% of the sample.

This TCR was sampled from a man aged 30 to 45 with Graves' hyperthyroidism that later progressed to Graves' ophthalmopathy. The sample taken for sequencing was blood.

The encoded CDR3 is CASSRTVFNEQFF. The DNA sequence is as follows: TGTGCCAGCAGCAGGACAGTTTTCAATGAGCAGTTCTTC. The chain is made from TRBV7-2 and TRBJ2-1, with a weak D call of TRBD1 (6 bases match). CDR1 and CDR2 were assigned from the germline V gene as SGHTA and FQGNSA. V loses 5 bases of germline sequence and J loses 6 bases, and the interval between the two ends is 11 bases. From the cysteine through the phenylalanine, the CDR3 covers 13 amino acids. Only the CDR3 part of the read is kept: 39 bases, read in frame from the first base.